Following are 9 T cell receptor beta chains from one sample sequenced in a study. TCRdb reprocessed the RT-PCR reads via MiXCR and lists one record per CDR3 protein. The sample comprises 550,000 to 750,000 distinct CDR3 sequences, over 12% of which are singletons, and 3% to 4.5% rests with the top ten. The sequenced material came from memory CD4+ T cells from blood. The receptors stem from a female donor in good health, serving as a healthy control.

Only a few counts were recorded for this clonotype. V usage is TRBV5-5 and J usage is TRBJ1-5, with 8 bases aligning to TRBD1. Germline V gene lookup returns CDR1 SGHKS and CDR2 YYEKEE (reference sequence). CDR3 length: 14 residues. V gave up 7 bases and J gave up 2 bases; unmatched junction bases: 5. The CDR3 DNA is TGTGCCAGCCGAGACAGGGGAGGCAATCAGCCCCAGCATTTT. Its translation: CASRDRGGNQPQHF.

The rearrangement joins TRBV20-1 to TRBJ2-5; no firm D call. The CDR3 spans 12 residues. Trimming stripped 4 bases from V and 5 bases from J, with 11 bases between. CDR1 is DFQATT and CDR2 is SNEGSKA in the germline V gene (reference sequence). The CDR3 loop is CSATEVGETQYF. The CDR3 DNA is TGCAGTGCTACCGAGGTTGGGGAGACCCAGTACTTC.

This clonotype appeared a few times. The V and J genes are TRBV6-2 or TRBV6-3 and TRBJ2-7, with TRBD1 matching 7 bases. CDR1 is MNHEY and CDR2 is SVGEGT in the germline V gene. The CDR3 length is 12 residues. CDR3 in DNA: TGTGGAACGGGACAGACCCCTCGCGAGCAGTACTTC. It yields the protein CGTGQTPREQYF.

The chain couples TRBV5-1 to TRBJ2-2; perhaps TRBD1 as D (6 bases). From germline, CDR1 is SGHRS and CDR2 YFSETQ. Deletions cut 0 bases from V and 4 bases from J, with 10 bases between. The CDR3 totals 15 residues. CDR3: CASSLDRVATGELFF. CDR3 nucleotides: TGCGCCAGCAGCTTGGACAGGGTTGCCACCGGGGAGCTGTTTTTT. The full variable domain, rest sourced from reference TRBV5-1 and TRBJ2-2, is KAGVTQTPRYLIKTRGQQVTLSCSPISGHRSVSWYQQTPGQGLQFLFEYFSETQRNKGNFPGRFSGRQFSNSRSEMNVSTLELGDSALYLCASSLDRVATGELFFGEGSRLTVL.

This clonotype was recorded at least ten times. The gene calls are TRBV24-1 and TRBJ2-5; D uncertain. V was shortened by 1 base and J by 4 bases, with 12 bases between the two germline ends. The germline gives CDR1 KGHDR, CDR2 SFDVKD. CDR3 size: 15 residues. The CDR3 DNA reads TGTGCCACCAGTGATTTTGGATCCGGTGGAGAGACCCAGTACTTC. The encoded protein is CATSDFGSGGETQYF.

This clonotype has a count of ten or more. The genes are TRBV9 and TRBJ2-3; no reliable D call. Trimming shortened V by 0 bases and J by 4 bases, and 9 bases separated the two germline ends. Germline values: CDR1 SGDLS, CDR2 YYNGEE. The CDR3 extends over 14 amino acids. This CDR3 is CASSVATPADTQYF. Written as DNA, the CDR3 is TGTGCCAGCAGCGTAGCGACCCCCGCAGATACGCAGTATTTT.

This clonotype was seen more than once but under ten times. The chain is built from TRBV4-2 and TRBJ1-1; 12 bases are shared with TRBD1. The junction had 7 bases not matched to a gene; V was cut back by 1 base and J by 4 bases. CDR1 is LGHNA, CDR2 YNFKEQ, per germline. The CDR3 runs 17 residues. DNA of the CDR3: TGTGCCAGCAGCCAAGCTGGGACAGGGGGCGCGAGCACTGAAGCTTTCTTT. Its translation: CASSQAGTGGASTEAFF.

This sequence joins TRBV28 and TRBJ2-3, with 8 bases that match TRBD2. Trimming at V came to 6 bases and at J to 2 bases, leaving 13 bases not matched to a gene. This CDR3 contains 17 residues. Germline loops: CDR1 MDHEN, CDR2 SYDVKM. This chain's CDR3 is CASSLLKAGDYTDTQYF. CDR3 nucleotide sequence: TGTGCCAGCAGCCTACTCAAAGCGGGAGACTACACAGATACGCAGTATTTT.

With regard to this clonotype: The DNA is omitted, as the CDR3 cannot be located on it reliably, and the CDR3 follows TCRdb's listing. The rearrangement links TRBV20-1 to TRBJ1-1. Germline V CDR1 and CDR2: DFQATT, SNEGSKA (reference sequence). With termini counted, the CDR3 has 11 amino acids. CDR3 loop: CSTSGHTEAFF.